The 5 T cell receptor beta chains below all came from one sample that was sequenced in a study of T cell responses to AZD1222 COVID-19 vaccine. Assay used: immunoSEQ multiplex PCR; TCRdb lists only in-frame clones, some missing. The top ten hold about 7% of the sample, which has 100,000 to 150,000 clones, over 75% seen once. Source: peripheral blood, taken on day 0 of AZD1222 vaccination. The receptors shown here come from an adult in good health.

The J gene is TRBJ2-3, the V gene TRBV6-1, with 8 bases matching TRBD1. CDR1 and CDR2 (germline): MNHNS, SASEGT. Trimming cost V 1 base and J 2 bases; bases outside gene matches: 2. This CDR3 contains 15 residues. The CDR3 is CASSEGTGHTDTQYF. In DNA, the CDR3 is TGTGCCAGCAGTGAAGGGACAGGGCACACAGATACGCAGTATTTT.

This sequence joins TRBV6-2 or TRBV6-3 and TRBJ2-7, with D uncertain. Looked up from germline, CDR1 is MNHEY and CDR2 is SVGEGT. V lost 2 bases to trimming and J lost 5 bases, with 10 bases between them. This CDR3 has 13 residues. The CDR3 region is CASSYGPRNEQYF. In nucleotides, the CDR3 is TGTGCCAGCAGTTACGGGCCTCGGAACGAGCAGTACTTC.

This sequence joins TRBV3-1 (or the pseudogene TRBV3-2) and TRBJ2-7; D gene ambiguous. The CDR3 runs 16 residues. The germline V and J ends were trimmed by 4 bases and 0 bases, with 16 bases remaining between them. CDR1 and CDR2 (germline): LGHDT, YNNKEL (reference sequence). The CDR3 DNA follows: TGTGCCAGCAGCCCCCGCCGTAACGGAAACTCCTACGAGCAGTACTTC. It is translated as CASSPRRNGNSYEQYF.

The chain uses TRBV20-1 and TRBJ2-2, with a weak D call TRBD1 (6 bases). Germline V gene sequence: CDR1 DFQATT, CDR2 SNEGSKA (reference sequence). Trimming shortened V by 3 bases and J by 2 bases, and 16 bases separated the two germline ends. The CDR3 sequence is 16 residues long. CDR3: CSASRGTPFNTGELFF. The CDR3 nucleotides are TGCAGTGCTAGTAGGGGGACACCGTTTAACACCGGGGAGCTGTTTTTT.

The V and J genes are TRBV14 and TRBJ1-2, with D possibly matching TRBD1 (5 bases). Germline-derived CDR1 and CDR2 are SGHDN and FVKESK. This CDR3 has 14 amino acids. Trimming took 5 bases from V and 8 from J, leaving 18 bases between them. The CDR3 reads CASSALRGFRGYTF. For the CDR3, the DNA is TGTGCCAGCAGCGCCCTTCGGGGGTTTAGGGGCTACACCTTC.